A single sample gave rise to the 15 T cell receptor beta chains below, sequenced in a study of T cells in Graves' hyperthyroidism and ophthalmopathy. TCR beta CDR3 sequences were amplified from RNA transcripts. TCR CDR3 regions were first amplified by RT-PCR with HTBI primers. TCRdb redid the calling of the multiplex PCR reads with MiXCR, one entry per CDR3 protein. The table lists roughly 700,000 distinct CDR3 sequences, 14% of them singletons, with around 9.6% in the top ten. Sample: blood. Receptors were obtained from a young woman with Graves' hyperthyroidism.

Turning to this clonotype: This could be a read error, since a much larger clone is one nucleotide away. The chain combines TRBV28 with TRBJ2-7, with D tentatively TRBD2 (5 bases). Germline CDR1 reads MDHEN; CDR2 reads SYDVKM. Trimming pared 1 base from V and 5 bases from J, leaving 9 bases between. This CDR3 is 13 amino acids long. This CDR3 reads CASSLLRGHEQYF. Here the CDR3 DNA reads TGTGCCAGCAGTTTATTGAGAGGGCACGAGCAGTACTTC.

In this sample, this clonotype turned up many times. The chain carries TRBV7-2 and TRBJ2-1, with D maybe TRBD1 (5 bases). The CDR3 totals 22 residues. CDR1 SGHTA and CDR2 FQGNSA come from the germline V gene. V dropped 5 bases and J dropped 1 base, with 33 bases sitting between them. The CDR3, as DNA: TGTGCCAGCAGCCACCCCGTCAACCGCCGGATACAGGCCCAGAGGTCCTACAATGAGCAGTTCTTC. Its translation: CASSHPVNRRIQAQRSYNEQFF. Variable domain in full (rest from reference TRBV7-2 and TRBJ2-1): GAGVSQSPSNKVTEKGKDVELRCDPISGHTALYWYRQSLGQGLEFLIYFQGNSAPDKSGLPSDRFSAERTGGSVSTLTIQRTQQEDSAVYLCASSHPVNRRIQAQRSYNEQFFGPGTRLTVL.

This clonotype was observed at least ten times. The chain joins TRBV12-3 or TRBV12-4 to TRBJ2-1; D remains unclear. This CDR3 is 14 amino acids long. V lost 2 bases to trimming and J lost 8 bases, with 13 bases between them. CDR3 bases: TGTGCCAGCAGTTTATCGGTAAGGATGGATGAGCAGTTCTTC. As protein: CASSLSVRMDEQFF.

This clonotype was picked up many times. The chain employs TRBV12-3 or TRBV12-4 and TRBJ2-7; D ambiguous. The CDR3 extends over 14 amino acids. Trimming pared 3 bases from V and 0 bases from J, leaving 9 bases between. CDR3 nucleotide sequence: TGTGCCAGCAGTTTGGCAGGTTTCTCCTACGAGCAGTACTTC. Amino acids: CASSLAGFSYEQYF.

J is TRBJ1-2 and V is TRBV4-3; 9 bases are shared with TRBD1. Trimming at V came to 0 bases and at J to 7 bases, leaving 6 bases not matched to a gene. This CDR3 contains 15 residues. Germline V gene lookup returns CDR1 LGHNA and CDR2 YSLEER. The CDR3 here is CASSQETGGQGGYTF. The CDR3 region has the DNA TGCGCCAGCAGCCAAGAAACAGGGGGCCAGGGTGGCTACACCTTC.

This clonotype showed up just a few times. V gene TRBV20-1 combines with J gene TRBJ2-5; a possible D gene is TRBD2 (5 bases). CDR3 length: 15 amino acids. V was trimmed by 0 bases and J by 5 bases, leaving 16 bases between them. The germline gives CDR1 DFQATT, CDR2 SNEGSKA (reference sequence). The chain's CDR3 is CSARDSLPGWETQYF. CDR3 DNA sequence: TGCAGTGCTAGAGACTCCCTACCGGGGTGGGAGACCCAGTACTTC.

In its sample, this clonotype was seen many times. This chain connects TRBV7-8 to TRBJ2-3; TRBD2 might be the D (6 bases). Trimming removed 3 bases at V and 3 bases at J, with 10 bases between. From germline, CDR1 is SGHVS and CDR2 FQNEAQ. The CDR3 is made up of 14 amino acids. CDR3 bases: TGTGCCAGCAGCTTCGATAGCGGAACAGATACGCAGTATTTT. It yields the protein CASSFDSGTDTQYF.

This clonotype was seen a few times. V gene TRBV7-2 combines with J gene TRBJ2-1; 7 bases match TRBD2. V was clipped by 3 bases and J by 7 bases; unmatched bases: 12. Germline V gene sequence: CDR1 SGHTA, CDR2 FQGNSA. This CDR3 has 16 residues. CDR3 DNA sequence: TGTGCCAGCAGCTTTCCCGGGACTACAGCGTGGAATGAGCAGTTCTTC. Translation: CASSFPGTTAWNEQFF.

The genes are TRBV29-1 and TRBJ2-4; 9 nucleotides align to TRBD1. The CDR3 length is 13 residues. Trimming removed 7 bases from V and 6 bases from J; junction bases left unmatched: 7. Germline CDR1 SQVTM, CDR2 ANQGSEA. The CDR3, as DNA: TGCAGCGCCGGGACAGGGTCGGGAAACATTCAGTACTTC. Protein: CSAGTGSGNIQYF.

The chain is built from TRBV29-1 and TRBJ2-7, with TRBD1 matching 10 bases. The CDR3 spans 13 residues. CDR1 is SQVTM and CDR2 is ANQGSEA in the germline V gene. V lost 7 bases and J lost 5; bases outside the gene matches: 8. The CDR3 DNA is TGCAGCGCGCACCGGGACAGGGGCGACGAGCAGTACTTC. This translates into CSAHRDRGDEQYF.

This clonotype was seen ten or more times. The chain uses TRBV20-1 and TRBJ2-1, with D perhaps TRBD2 (6 bases). Germline assignment: CDR1 DFQATT and CDR2 SNEGSKA (reference sequence). This CDR3 region has 14 residues. V lost 5 bases and J lost 4, with 15 bases in between. The CDR3 DNA sequence: TGCAGTGCTTCCCATCGCGGGGCTTACAATGAGCAGTTCTTC. Translation gives CSASHRGAYNEQFF.

This clonotype was detected many times. The V gene is TRBV6-2 or TRBV6-3, the J gene TRBJ1-2; 9 bases match TRBD1. This CDR3 has 14 residues. Germline-derived CDR1 and CDR2 are MNHEY and SVGEGT. The V segment lost 4 bases and the J segment 8 bases; nucleotides outside the gene matches: 8. The chain's CDR3 is CASSSLQGARGYTF. CDR3 nucleotide sequence: TGTGCCAGCAGTTCTCTACAGGGGGCAAGGGGCTACACCTTC.

The J gene is TRBJ2-7, the V gene TRBV5-4; TRBD1 matches 7 bases. Trimming cost V 4 bases and J 5 bases; bases outside gene matches: 9. Germline CDR1 and CDR2: SGHNT and YYREEE (reference sequence). The CDR3 is made up of 14 amino acids. CDR3 sequence reads: CASSPTTGLDEQYF. The CDR3 DNA is TGTGCCAGCAGCCCCACGACAGGGTTGGACGAGCAGTACTTC.

The J gene is TRBJ1-1, the V gene TRBV7-2, with 10 bases that match TRBD1. Germline values: CDR1 SGHTA, CDR2 FQGNSA. J lost 11 bases, V lost 1 base, and 7 bases had no gene match. The CDR3 is 14 amino acids. CDR3 region: CASSLGGRQGAAFF. As DNA, the CDR3 is TGTGCCAGCAGCTTAGGGGGGCGACAGGGGGCGGCTTTCTTT. Based on the CDR3 plus reference TRBV7-2 and TRBJ1-1, the full variable domain is GAGVSQSPSNKVTEKGKDVELRCDPISGHTALYWYRQSLGQGLEFLIYFQGNSAPDKSGLPSDRFSAERTGGSVSTLTIQRTQQEDSAVYLCASSLGGRQGAAFFGQGTRLTVV.

The V call is TRBV12-3 or TRBV12-4, the J call TRBJ1-2; D gene unclear. The CDR3 contains 15 residues. Trimming pared 2 bases from V and 0 bases from J, leaving 10 bases between. CDR3 DNA sequence: TGTGCCAGCAGTTTATGGGCGGAAACTAACTATGGCTACACCTTC. Its protein product is CASSLWAETNYGYTF.